This is a list of T cell receptor beta chains from one sample in a study of cytomegalovirus exposure and HLA in healthy donors. Sequenced by immunoSEQ multiplex PCR; TCRdb stores in-frame clones only, minus some. The sample has 200,000 to 300,000 clones, around 76% seen once. Sequences were obtained from PBMCs. These receptors were obtained from a woman aged 40 to 50 in good health and CMV-seropositive. CDR3s include the opening cysteine and the closing phenylalanine or tryptophan. The D gene is left open where the match is weak. Size values are once, few and many counts, or a class for expanded clones, and some rows have none.

NA	TRBV9	TRBJ2-3	NA	TGTGCCAGCAGCTTTGGGGGGTCCACAGATACGCAGTATTTT	CASSFGGSTDTQYF
NA	TRBV30	TRBJ2-7	NA	NA	CAWSVGGGTGRYF
NA	TRBV30	TRBJ2-7	NA	TGTGCCAGCCCCGGGCTAGGGGCCTACGAGCAGTACTTC	CASPGLGAYEQYF
NA	TRBV7-9	TRBJ1-1	NA	TGTGCCAGCAGCTTAGATCAGGGGATAGGTACTGAAGCTTTCTTT	CASSLDQGIGTEAFF
NA	TRBV18	TRBJ2-5	few	TGTGCCAGCTCACCACGACAGGAGACCCAAGAGACCCAGTACTTC	CASSPRQETQETQYF
NA	TRBV2	TRBJ2-7	once	TGTGCCACCAAACGGAGGGACGTAAGTCCCTACGAGCAGTACTTC	CATKRRDVSPYEQYF
TRBD1	TRBV19	TRBJ2-2	NA	TGTGCCAGTAGTATTCGACAGGGGTTGAGCACCGGGGAGCTGTTTTTT	CASSIRQGLSTGELFF
NA	TRBV20-1	TRBJ1-2	NA	TGCAGTGCTCGTGACAGCTATGGCTACACCTTC	CSARDSYGYTF
NA	TRBV11-1	TRBJ1-2	NA	TGTGCCAGCAGCTTTGGGCGGGCGGAATCATATGGCTACACCTTC	CASSFGRAESYGYTF
NA	TRBV5-5	TRBJ1-2	NA	TGTGCCAGCAGCAGAGACAGTACGTGGGGCTACACCTTC	CASSRDSTWGYTF
NA	TRBV11-1	TRBJ1-1	few	TGTGCCAGCAGCCCGGGGGTTTTGAACACTGAAGCTTTCTTT	CASSPGVLNTEAFF
TRBD2	TRBV2	TRBJ2-7	NA	TGTGCCAGCAGTGAGGGACTAGCGGTGTTC	CASSEGLAVF
NA	TRBV7-9	TRBJ1-2	NA	TGTGCCAGCAGCTTAAGGCCAGGGAGGCATGGCTACACCTTC	CASSLRPGRHGYTF
TRBD2	TRBV5-1	TRBJ2-5	NA	TGCGCCAGCAGGACTAGCGGGGGGGCCGTGGAGACCCAGTACTTC	CASRTSGGAVETQYF
NA	TRBV5-1	TRBJ2-3	NA	TGCGCCAGCAGCCCTTTAGGGGCCGGGGATACGCAGTATTTT	CASSPLGAGDTQYF
TRBD1	TRBV10-1	TRBJ2-3	NA	TGCGCCAGCAGCGTGGGACAGGGGGGCACAGATACGCAGTATTTT	CASSVGQGGTDTQYF
TRBD1	TRBV15	TRBJ1-3	NA	TGTGCCACCAGCAGAGAGATACCGGACAGGGGCGGAAACACCATATATTTT	CATSREIPDRGGNTIYF
NA	TRBV7-8	TRBJ2-3	NA	TGTGCCAGCAGCTACAGGTCTAGCACAGATACGCAGTATTTT	CASSYRSSTDTQYF
NA	TRBV30	TRBJ2-3	NA	TGTGCCTGGAGTGGTTCGATGGGGGGGCCAACAGATACGCAGTATTTT	CAWSGSMGGPTDTQYF
NA	TRBV5-1	TRBJ1-1	NA	TGCGCCAGCAGCTTGGCCTCAGGGCCCACTGAAGCTTTCTTT	CASSLASGPTEAFF
NA	TRBV30	TRBJ2-7	NA	TGTGCCTGGGACCCAGGGGTAATCTCCTACGAGCAGTACTTC	CAWDPGVISYEQYF
NA	TRBV7-9	TRBJ1-2	NA	TGTGCCAGCAGCTCTACAGGGACGGTAGAGAATGGCTACACCTTC	CASSSTGTVENGYTF
TRBD2	TRBV30	TRBJ2-5	NA	TGTGCCTGGAGTGTTACGGCGGGGGGGCGAGAGACCCAGTACTTC	CAWSVTAGGRETQYF
NA	TRBV19	TRBJ1-3	NA	TGTGCCAGTACGGAACAGACCTCTGGAAACACCATATATTTT	CASTEQTSGNTIYF
NA	TRBV9	TRBJ1-1	NA	TGTGCCAGCAGCGTAGGAGGCCAGAACGAAGCTTTCTTT	CASSVGGQNEAFF
NA	TRBV30	TRBJ1-2	NA	TGTGCCTGGGCAGCCGGACAGTTCATCAACTATGGCTACACCTTC	CAWAAGQFINYGYTF
TRBD1	TRBV5-1	TRBJ1-4	NA	TGCGCCAGCAGCTTGGGGACAGGGGAAAATGAAAAACTGTTTTTT	CASSLGTGENEKLFF
TRBD1	TRBV11-3	TRBJ2-1	NA	TGTGCCAGCAGCTCGGGACAGGGAATAAATCAGTTCTTC	CASSSGQGINQFF
TRBD2	TRBV2	TRBJ2-2	NA	TGTGCCAGCAGTTATCTAGCGGGAGGGCCCGCCGGGGAGCTGTTTTTT	CASSYLAGGPAGELFF
NA	TRBV5-6	TRBJ1-5	NA	TGTGCCAGCAGCTTGTACTCGGGGGTTAGCAATCAGCCCCAGCATTTT	CASSLYSGVSNQPQHF
TRBD1	TRBV5-6	TRBJ2-7	NA	TGTGCCAGCAGCTTGGATACAGGGGGCAGGGCGGGCTACCGCTACGAGCAGTACTTC	CASSLDTGGRAGYRYEQYF
TRBD1	TRBV7-2	TRBJ1-3	NA	TGTGCCAGCAGCACAAAATCGACAGGGATCTCTGGAAACACCATATATTTT	CASSTKSTGISGNTIYF
NA	TRBV7-2	TRBJ1-1	NA	TGTGCCAGCAGCCAAGACCTATATTCGGGGAAAACTGAAGCTTTCTTT	CASSQDLYSGKTEAFF
TRBD2	TRBV7-3	TRBJ2-1	once	TGTGCCAGCAGCTTAAAGGGTGGCGGGGGGGCCATCAGCTCCTACAATGAGCAGTTCTTC	CASSLKGGGGAISSYNEQFF
TRBD2	TRBV5-1	TRBJ2-5	NA	TGCGCCAGCAGCTTGACTAGCGAGGCGACCCAGTACTTC	CASSLTSEATQYF
TRBD2	TRBV9	TRBJ2-2	NA	TGTGCCAGCAGCGTAGTGCAGCGGGGCTACACCGGGGAGCTGTTTTTT	CASSVVQRGYTGELFF
TRBD2	TRBV19	TRBJ2-1	NA	TGTGCCAGTAGTATACAGCGGGGGGTCGACAATGAGCAGTTCTTC	CASSIQRGVDNEQFF
TRBD1	TRBV6-4	TRBJ2-7	once	TGTGCCAGCATGTCGGGACAGGCGCTTCTTTCCTACGAGCAGTACTTC	CASMSGQALLSYEQYF
TRBD1	TRBV10-3	TRBJ1-1	NA	TGTGCCATCACGGGACAGAGGGATACTGAAGCTTTCTTT	CAITGQRDTEAFF
NA	TRBV6-1	TRBJ2-7	NA	TGTGCCAGCAATTCATGGCAGGCCTACGAGCAGTACTTC	CASNSWQAYEQYF
NA	TRBV5-4	TRBJ1-3	once	TGTGCCAGCAGCTTGCGGGGGTCTGGAAACACCATATATTTT	CASSLRGSGNTIYF
TRBD2	TRBV19	TRBJ2-5	few	TGTGCCAGTAGTACTAGCGGGGAGGAAGAGACCCAGTACTTC	CASSTSGEEETQYF
TRBD2	TRBV5-4	TRBJ2-2	NA	TGTGCCAGCAGGCTAGCGGGGGGAAACACCGGGGAGCTGTTTTTT	CASRLAGGNTGELFF
NA	TRBV7-3	TRBJ1-5	NA	TGTGCCAGCAGCCCACACGGGTCCTCTTATAGCAATCAGCCCCAGCATTTT	CASSPHGSSYSNQPQHF
NA	TRBV7-9	TRBJ1-1	once	TGTTCCAGCAGCTTAGAGGGAGGGGCTTTCTTT	CSSSLEGGAFF
TRBD1	TRBV2	TRBJ1-2	few	TGTGCCAGTAAAAGTGGGACGGCAGGGGGCTATGGCTACACCTTC	CASKSGTAGGYGYTF
TRBD1	TRBV5-1	TRBJ1-5	once	TGCGCCAGCAGCCCTGGACAGGGAAATACACCCCAGCATTTT	CASSPGQGNTPQHF
TRBD2	TRBV2	TRBJ2-1	NA	TGTGCCAGCAGTGACCTAGCGGGAGGAAAGAGCGATGAGCAGTTCTTC	CASSDLAGGKSDEQFF
TRBD1	TRBV5-1	TRBJ2-3	NA	TGCGCCAGCAGCTTCCAACAGGGGGCCGGAGATACGCAGTATTTT	CASSFQQGAGDTQYF
NA	TRBV6-5	TRBJ1-2	NA	TGTGCCAGCAGTTACTCCAGGCTCTATGGCTACACCTTC	CASSYSRLYGYTF
NA	TRBV5-1	TRBJ1-6	NA	TGCGCCAGCAGCTTGGAGGCGGATTCACCCCTCCACTTT	CASSLEADSPLHF